Shown below are 15 T cell receptor beta chains from a single sample sequenced in a study of Graves' ophthalmopathy and Graves' hyperthyroidism. Transcripts of RNA were the source for amplifying TCR beta CDR3 regions. After a first-round RT-PCR with HTBI primers, a second-round multiplex PCR was run. TCRdb processed the multiplex PCR reads anew with MiXCR; each CDR3 protein has one entry. Of approximately 460,000 distinct CDR3 sequences listed, approximately 15% are singletons. The sequenced material came from blood. These receptor sequences come from a young woman with Graves' ophthalmopathy.

This clonotype occurred many times. The rearrangement joins TRBV27 to TRBJ1-1; no clear D. CDR3 length: 15 residues. Germline values: CDR1 MNHEY, CDR2 SMNVEV (reference sequence). V lost 5 bases and J lost 4, with 17 bases in between. The CDR3 nucleotides are TGTGCCAGCAGTGAGTTGGGCGGAAGATCCACTGAAGCTTTCTTT. This codes for CASSELGGRSTEAFF.

A remark on this clonotype: A clone one base away is much larger, so this may be a read error. The chain combines TRBV5-8 with TRBJ1-5, with D maybe TRBD1 (5 bases). The CDR3 runs to 13 residues. Germline CDR1 is SGHTS and CDR2 is YDEGEE. Written as DNA, the CDR3 is TGTGCCAGCAGCTTATATGGGGGTCAGCCCCATCATTTT. It specifies CASSLYGGQPHHF.

Many counts were recorded for this clonotype. This chain connects TRBV28 to TRBJ1-6; D might be TRBD1 (5 bases). Looked up from germline, CDR1 is MDHEN and CDR2 is SYDVKM. The CDR3 loop spans 15 amino acids. Deletions cut 11 bases from V and 4 bases from J, with 18 bases between. CDR3 nucleotide sequence: TGTGCCGGGGCCTCGACAGTGGGGTATAATTCACCCCTCCACTTT. Protein sequence: CAGASTVGYNSPLHF.

Many counts were recorded for this clonotype. The CDR3 sequence: CASSLDRGDYGYTF. In DNA, the CDR3 is TGTGCCAGCTCCTTGGACAGGGGGGACTATGGCTACACCTTC. V usage is TRBV28 and J usage is TRBJ1-2; 10 bases fit TRBD1. This CDR3 has 14 amino acids. Germline trimming cut 8 bases from V and 3 bases from J; bases unmatched to any gene: 6. CDR1 MDHEN and CDR2 SYDVKM come from the germline V gene.

This clonotype was seen at least ten times. V gene TRBV30 combines with J gene TRBJ1-5; weak D call: TRBD1 (5 bases). Germline assignment: CDR1 GTSNPN and CDR2 SVGIG (reference sequence). This CDR3 contains 16 residues. V lost 0 bases, J lost 2 bases, and 14 bases lay in between. The CDR3 sequence: CAWSVLGQGGNQPQHF. The CDR3 region has the DNA TGTGCCTGGAGTGTACTCGGGCAGGGTGGCAATCAGCCCCAGCATTTT.

The sample holds many counts of this clonotype. The chain joins TRBV27 to TRBJ2-3, with TRBD2 as a possible D gene (5 bases). V lost 6 bases to trimming and J lost 3 bases, with 13 bases between them. The CDR3 extends over 14 amino acids. Germline-derived CDR1 and CDR2 are MNHEY and SMNVEV (reference sequence). This CDR3 reads CASSPNRGTDTQYF. CDR3 bases: TGTGCCAGCAGCCCCAACCGGGGAACAGATACGCAGTATTTT.

About this clonotype itself: A much bigger clone sits one base away, suggesting this may be a read error. V gene TRBV6-1 combines with J gene TRBJ1-2, with D hard to call. The CDR3 has 11 residues. Per the germline V gene, CDR1 is MNHNS and CDR2 is SASEGT. CDR3 DNA: TGTGCCAGCCAGAACTTGGGAGGCTACAGCTTC. Encoded protein: CASQNLGGYSF.

This clonotype was detected many times. CDR3 in DNA: TGTGCCAGCAGTGTATCGGCAGGGGGTTTATCCCACAATCAGCCCCAGCATTTT. It codes for CASSVSAGGLSHNQPQHF. The chain joins TRBV6-1 to TRBJ1-5, with 7 bases lining up with TRBD1. V shed 4 bases and J 3 bases; nucleotides not matched to a gene: 15. The CDR3 contains 18 residues. Germline CDR1 reads MNHNS; CDR2 reads SASEGT.

About this clonotype: Lacking the conserved final phenylalanine or tryptophan, this CDR3 likely reflects a read error. The DNA is omitted, as the CDR3 cannot be located on it reliably, and the CDR3 follows TCRdb's listing. The chain carries TRBV12-5 and TRBJ1-2; the DNA was not compared with TRBD1, the D call given in the table. Per the germline V gene, CDR1 is LGHNT and CDR2 is FRNRAP. The length of the CDR3 is 16 amino acids, counting both ends. CDR3 sequence reads: CASGLGQGGVGYGYTL.

This clonotype showed up just a few times. The rearrangement joins TRBV6-7 to TRBJ2-7, with TRBD1 matching over 8 bases. TRBV6-7 is known as an ORF, though its function is uncertain. The CDR3 spans 13 residues. V shed 10 bases and J 0 bases; nucleotides not matched to a gene: 5. The CDR3 DNA follows: TGTGCCACCGAACAGGGGGTCTCCTACGAGCAGTACTTC. Translation: CATEQGVSYEQYF.

The V gene is TRBV6-1, the J gene TRBJ1-6; D is possibly TRBD1 (6 bases). The CDR3 covers 12 residues. Trimming stripped 5 bases from V and 10 bases from J, with 9 bases between. Germline loops: CDR1 MNHNS, CDR2 SASEGT. CDR3 in amino acids: CASSTGLSPLHF. The CDR3 bases are TGTGCCAGCAGTACAGGGTTGTCACCCCTCCACTTT.

This clonotype was observed at least ten times. The chain combines TRBV29-1 with TRBJ1-1; D unclear. V lost 3 bases to trimming and J lost 4 bases, with 15 bases between them. Germline V gene lookup returns CDR1 SQVTM and CDR2 ANQGSEA. The CDR3 spans 14 residues. The CDR3 spells CSVDRLTSSTEAFF. The CDR3 DNA sequence: TGCAGCGTTGACCGACTGACCTCCAGCACTGAAGCTTTCTTT.

This chain joins TRBV9 and TRBJ2-7, with TRBD2 matching 7 bases. The length of the CDR3 is 15 residues. CDR1 SGDLS and CDR2 YYNGEE come from the germline V gene. Trimming took 4 bases from V and 6 from J; bases not matched to a gene: 13. CDR3 sequence reads: CASSPTGLDGREQYF. The DNA of the CDR3 is TGTGCCAGCAGCCCAACCGGACTAGATGGTCGCGAGCAGTACTTC.

This rearrangement joins TRBV6-1 to TRBJ2-5; 11 positions match TRBD2. CDR1 and CDR2 from the germline V gene are MNHNS and SASEGT. The V and J ends lost 2 bases and 6 bases, in that order; junction bases with no gene match: 5. The CDR3 extends over 15 amino acids. DNA of the CDR3: TGTGCCAGCAGTGAAATAGCGGGGGGGCCTCAGACCCAGTACTTC. It codes for CASSEIAGGPQTQYF.

This clonotype was detected ten times or more. This rearrangement joins TRBV6-1 to TRBJ2-7, with D unresolved. V lost 0 bases and J 0 bases, leaving 6 bases between the germline ends. This CDR3 has 14 amino acids. The V gene's germline CDR1 is MNHNS and CDR2 SASEGT. Here the CDR3 DNA reads TGTGCCAGCAGTGAAGCGAGCTTCTCCTACGAGCAGTACTTC. This codes for CASSEASFSYEQYF.